The 2 T cell receptor beta chains below were found in one sample sequenced in a study of cytomegalovirus exposure and HLA in healthy donors. Researchers ran the PCR with 60 Vbeta and 13 Jbeta primers. Some clones are missing from TCRdb's copy, which holds only in-frame ones; the method was immunoSEQ multiplex PCR. Counted here are about 87,000 clones, approximately 7.7% occurring once; the ten biggest clones make up roughly 2.1%. Material for sequencing was PBMCs. These receptor sequences come from a man between 50 and 59 years old in good health and CMV-seronegative.

A few counts support this clone. V usage is TRBV27 and J usage is TRBJ2-3, with TRBD1 matching 7 bases. CDR1 and CDR2 from the germline V gene are MNHEY and SMNVEV (reference sequence). The CDR3 has 16 amino acids. The V segment lost 5 bases and the J segment 6 bases; nucleotides outside the gene matches: 14. The CDR3 is CASSPLRGPQGDTQYF. CDR3 coding DNA: TGTGCCAGCAGTCCCCTAAGGGGCCCACAGGGGGATACGCAGTATTTT.

This clone has only a few counts. The chain couples TRBV2 to TRBJ1-3; tentative D call: TRBD1 (5 bases). The germline gives CDR1 SNHLY, CDR2 FYNNEI. The CDR3 extends over 16 amino acids. Trimming shortened V by 4 bases and J by 0 bases, and 13 bases separated the two germline ends. The chain's CDR3 is CASSVGQGGSGNTIYF. Written as DNA, the CDR3 is TGTGCCAGCAGTGTGGGGCAGGGTGGCTCTGGAAACACCATATATTTT.